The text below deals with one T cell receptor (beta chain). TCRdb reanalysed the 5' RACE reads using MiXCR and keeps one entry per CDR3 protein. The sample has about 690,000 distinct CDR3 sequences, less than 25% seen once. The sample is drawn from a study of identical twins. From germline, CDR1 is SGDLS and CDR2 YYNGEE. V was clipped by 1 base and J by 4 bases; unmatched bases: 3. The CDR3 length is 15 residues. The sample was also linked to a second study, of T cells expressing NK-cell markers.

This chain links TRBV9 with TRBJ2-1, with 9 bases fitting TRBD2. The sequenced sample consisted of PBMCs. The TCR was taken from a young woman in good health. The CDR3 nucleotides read TGTGCCAGCAGCGTAAGGAGCGGGAGGTACAATGAGCAGTTCTTC. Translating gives CASSVRSGRYNEQFF.